The entry below describes one TCR beta chain. What it binds is not known. The sample belongs to a study of shared clonotypes between healthy human individuals. About the study: Three plates each covered CD4 naive and memory; CD8 naive two, CD8 memory one. Overall study findings and caveats: Clonotype sharing among donors, it was expected, would be affected by sequencing depth.

CD45RA-negative memory and CD45RA+ naive subsets were split from the CD4+ cells. Profiled with immunoSEQ multiplex PCR; TCRdb holds only in-frame clones, not every one. In the table there are 1 million to 1.3 million clones, roughly 74% of which are singletons. Deletions cut 5 bases from V and 4 bases from J, with 10 bases between. This CDR3 contains 14 residues. CDR1 is SGHNT, CDR2 YYREEE, per germline (reference sequence). The source is a man aged 18 to 30 in good health. Some clones in this sample may be carry-over from other donors' samples. The V call is TRBV5-4, the J call TRBJ2-6; D ambiguous. Sequencing was done on a sample of memory CD4+ T cells from PBMCs. Subset reported: CD45RA-negative fraction. The CDR3 sequence: CASSKLKGANVLTF. The CDR3 region has the DNA TGTGCCAGCAGTAAGCTTAAGGGGGCCAACGTCCTGACTTTC. The full variable domain, in which reference TRBV5-4 and TRBJ2-6 provide the parts outside the CDR3, is ETGVTQSPTHLIKTRGQQVTLRCSSQSGHNTVSWYQQALGQGPQFIFQYYREEENGRGNFPPRFSGLQFPNYSSELNVNALELDDSALYLCASSKLKGANVLTFGAGSRLTVL.